A single sample gave rise to the 5 T cell receptor beta chains below, sequenced in a study of tissue T cells after allogeneic stem cell transplantation. This sample's time point: mouse harvest day 14 after allogeneic transplant. Each mouse received 10^7 T-cell-depleted marrow cells plus 10^6 splenic CD5+ T cells by tail vein. Produced via immunoSEQ multiplex PCR; TCRdb's table is partial and in-frame only. Counted here are 4,500 to 5,000 clones, 49% occurring once; the ten biggest clones make up around 21%. Sequencing was carried out using lymph node tissue. Receptors were obtained from a female BALB/c mouse given C57BL/6 T cells with graft-versus-host disease after an allogeneic hematopoietic cell transplant.

By share, this clone ranks as medium-sized (0.01 to 0.1%). The genes are named according to mouse. The CDR3 goes on 1 residue after the read ends, and that part is filled in from the germline J gene. This rearrangement joins TRBV13-2 to TRBJ2-1, with 7 bases lining up with TRBD2. The length of the CDR3 is 14 residues. Losses at the gene ends were 3 bases for V and 1 base for J; bases not matched to a gene: 1. Germline V lookup: CDR1 NNHNN, CDR2 SYGAGS (reference sequence). The sequenced part of the CDR3 DNA is TGTGCCAGCGGTGGCTGGGGGAACTATGCTGAGCAGTTC. It specifies CASGGWGNYAEQF. Given in full, the CDR3 is CASGGWGNYAEQFF.

In its sample, this clone was seen a few times. Genes and germline are mouse. The read comes to an end 1 residue before the CDR3 does, leaving the germline J gene to fill in the end. The chain employs TRBV12-1 and TRBJ2-7; 9 bases agree with TRBD2. The CDR3 covers 13 residues. CDR1 is SGHSN, CDR2 HYEKVE, per germline. V gave up 0 bases and J gave up 5 bases; unmatched junction bases: 1. The CDR3 spells CASSLAGGDEQYF. CDR3 DNA, as far as it was read: TGTGCCAGCTCTCTCGCTGGGGGGGATGAACAGTAC. Combining the CDR3 with reference TRBV12-1 and TRBJ2-7 gives the whole variable domain DSGVVQSPRHIIKEKGGRSVLTCIPISGHSNVVWYQQTLGKELKFLIQHYEKVERDKGFLPSRFSVQQFDDYHSEMNMSALELEDSAMYFCASSLAGGDEQYFGPGTRLTVL.

With regard to this clone: Mouse names are used for the genes. The CDR3 bases that were read are TGTGCCAGCGGGGCAGGGCGCCAGGCTCCGCTT. Its protein product is CASGAGRQAPL. The entire CDR3 reads CASGAGRQAPLF. The rearrangement joins TRBV13-1 to TRBJ1-5; a possible D gene is TRBD1 (5 bases). Read coverage stops 1 residue before the CDR3 terminus; the germline J gene supplies the remainder. The germline V gene has CDR1 NSHNY and CDR2 SYGAGN. The CDR3 is 12 residues long. The V end was cut by 7 bases, the J end by 6 bases, with 11 bases between.

Concerning this clone itself: Genes and germline are mouse. Coverage ceases 1 residue before the CDR3 finishes, and the germline J gene fills in the end. This chain links TRBV12-2 with TRBJ2-7, with TRBD1 as a possible D gene (6 bases). CDR1 SGHLS and CDR2 HYDKME come from the germline V gene. The CDR3 consists of 13 residues. Trimming removed 6 bases at V and 0 bases at J, with 11 bases between. CDR3 sequence: CASRDRSSYEQYF. The CDR3 bases that were read are TGTGCCAGCCGCGACAGGAGCTCCTATGAACAGTAC.

As concerns this clone: Each gene name is a mouse one. Coverage ceases 1 residue before the CDR3 finishes, and the germline J gene fills in the end. This rearrangement joins TRBV23 to TRBJ2-1; the table gives TRBD2 as D, unverified against the DNA. Germline CDR1 KGHTA, CDR2 FQNQQP. This CDR3 contains 16 residues. CDR3 DNA (partial): TGCTCCAGCAGTCAATTGGACTGGGGGAACTATGCTGAGCAGTTC. Translated: CSSSQLDWGNYAEQF. The whole CDR3 sequence reads CSSSQLDWGNYAEQFF.